Shown below are 9 T cell receptor beta chains from a single sample sequenced in a study of control samples from healthy donors and cancer patients. Sequencing was performed with immunoSEQ multiplex PCR; in TCRdb, only in-frame clones are kept and a portion is missing. The top ten clones hold almost 40% of a sample with about 120,000 clones, roughly 90% of them seen once. What was sequenced was blood. The receptors stem from a man over 45 in good health.

The gene calls are TRBV5-4 and TRBJ2-1; D not resolved. V was pared by 0 bases and J by 8 bases, with 9 bases between. The length of the CDR3 is 13 residues. Looked up from germline, CDR1 is SGHNT and CDR2 is YYREEE (reference sequence). CDR3 sequence reads: CASSLARLDEQFF. In DNA, the CDR3 is TGTGCCAGCAGCTTGGCTCGGCTCGATGAGCAGTTCTTC.

The V gene is TRBV29-1, the J gene TRBJ1-2; D is undetermined. The CDR3 is 12 residues long. The V and J ends lost 4 bases and 0 bases respectively, with 6 bases between them. Germline V CDR1 and CDR2: SQVTM, ANQGSEA. The DNA of the CDR3 is TGCAGCGTTGTGGCAGCTAACTATGGCTACACCTTC. As protein: CSVVAANYGYTF.

The chain uses TRBV12-3 or TRBV12-4 and TRBJ1-1, with 7 nucleotides matching TRBD1. The V gene end was trimmed by 7 bases and the J gene end by 2 bases; junction bases not matched to a gene: 4. The CDR3 contains 13 residues. For the CDR3, the DNA is TGTGCCAGCACCCGGGACAGCAACACTGAAGCTTTCTTT. It specifies CASTRDSNTEAFF.

This clone appeared once. The gene calls are TRBV12-5 and TRBJ1-2; 7 nucleotides align to TRBD1. The V gene end was trimmed by 7 bases and the J gene end by 2 bases; junction bases not matched to a gene: 13. Germline CDR1 is LGHNT and CDR2 is FRNRAP. CDR3 length: 16 amino acids. This chain's CDR3 is CASALQGGRENYGYTF. The CDR3 coding sequence is TGTGCTAGTGCCCTCCAGGGGGGCAGGGAAAACTATGGCTACACCTTC. Supplemented by reference TRBV12-5 and TRBJ1-2, the full variable domain reads DARVTQTPRHKVTEMGQEVTMRCQPILGHNTVFWYRQTMMQGLELLAYFRNRAPLDDSGMPKDRFSAEMPDATLATLKIQPSEPRDSAVYFCASALQGGRENYGYTFGSGTRLTVV.

This rearrangement joins TRBV2 to TRBJ1-1, with D unclear. V lost 5 bases and J lost 5, with 15 bases in between. Germline assignment: CDR1 SNHLY and CDR2 FYNNEI. This CDR3 comprises 14 residues. This chain's CDR3 is CASSFSSLLTEAFF. CDR3 nucleotide sequence: TGTGCCAGCAGTTTCTCCTCCCTACTTACTGAAGCTTTCTTT.

This clone appeared a few times. The chain joins TRBV7-6 to TRBJ1-2; 9 positions agree with TRBD1. CDR1 is SGHVS, CDR2 FNYEAQ, per germline. The length of the CDR3 is 13 residues. Germline trimming cut 4 bases from V and 6 bases from J; bases unmatched to any gene: 3. CDR3 residues: CASSYRGQNGYTF. CDR3 bases: TGTGCCAGCAGCTACAGGGGGCAGAATGGCTACACCTTC.

This clone was seen just once. The chain uses TRBV25-1 and TRBJ1-1; 9 bases agree with TRBD1. The CDR3 has 18 amino acids. Per the germline V gene, CDR1 is MGHDK and CDR2 is SYGVNS. J was trimmed by 4 bases and V by 5 bases; bases with no gene match: 17. The CDR3 here is CASSTPPGTGKGGTEAFF. CDR3 in DNA: TGTGCCAGCAGTACCCCACCCGGGACAGGGAAGGGAGGCACTGAAGCTTTCTTT.

The chain employs TRBV10-3 and TRBJ1-1; TRBD1 aligns across 10 bases. After removal of 7 bases from V and 3 bases from J, the junction contained 2 bases not matched to a gene. The CDR3 is 13 residues long. CDR1 and CDR2 (germline): ENHRY, SYGVKD. CDR3 protein: CAITGTGDTEAFF. The CDR3 region has the DNA TGTGCCATCACTGGGACAGGGGACACTGAAGCTTTCTTT.

This chain links TRBV19 with TRBJ1-1; D remains ambiguous. Between the trimmed V and J ends, which lost 6 bases and 1 base, there was a span of 6 bases. The CDR3 is 12 residues long. Per the germline V gene, CDR1 is LNHDA and CDR2 is SQIVND (reference sequence). CDR3 sequence reads: CASRNGNTEAFF. The DNA for the CDR3 is TGTGCCAGTAGGAATGGGAACACTGAAGCTTTCTTT.